This paragraph covers one T cell receptor beta chain sequence. Under the authors' procedure: Amplification of reference gene primers was used by the study to estimate nucleated cell counts. Only in-frame clones appear in the TCRdb table, and some are missing; sequencing was by immunoSEQ multiplex PCR. V, J and clone size were drawn from that table, and D and trimming were deduced from the DNA. The sample lists approximately 320,000 clones, over 80% occurring once. The data belong to a study of blood T cell repertoires in COVID-19. For the study at large: PBMCs, B-cell-depleted T cells, or T cells were the source of the cDNA or gDNA that made up the material.

The study recruited people aged 18 to 89 years across some 23 US areas. Participants were placed into cohorts based on the clinical history they reported. The receptor was isolated from a young woman who had recovered from COVID-19. Sequences were obtained from PBMCs or T cells enriched from blood (not recorded which).

The CDR3 loop reads CASRTSGSRRETQYF. CDR3 nucleotide sequence: TGTGCCAGTAGGACTAGCGGGAGCCGGAGGGAGACCCAGTACTTC. V is TRBV19 and J is TRBJ2-5, with 12 positions matching TRBD2. Germline CDR1 and CDR2: LNHDA and SQIVND (reference sequence). V shed 6 bases, J shed 5 bases, and the junction held 7 bases outside the gene matches. The CDR3 extends over 15 amino acids. Supplemented by reference TRBV19 and TRBJ2-5, the full variable domain reads DGGITQSPKYLFRKEGQNVTLSCEQNLNHDAMYWYRQDPGQGLRLIYYSQIVNDFQKGDIAEGYSVSREKKESFPLTVTSAQKNPTAFYLCASRTSGSRRETQYFGPGTRLLVL.